The 7 T cell receptor beta chains reported below all come from one sample, sequenced in a study of a mutant IDH1 vaccine in newly diagnosed glioma. Time point given: week 47, end of study. Vaccination used 300 ug of mutant IDH1 20-mer peptide per dose, with topical imiquimod. Clones were read by immunoSEQ multiplex PCR, and TCRdb kept only the in-frame ones, dropping some. Seen here are about 35,000 clones, roughly 89% observed once, and the top ten hold 12%. These receptors are not linked to any known antigen. This material consisted of PBMCs, taken from a glioma patient whose treatment included an IDH1 peptide vaccine. The receptors stem from a woman aged 30 to 39 with glioma.

This chain uses TRBV5-4 with TRBJ2-7; no firm D call. CDR1 and CDR2 from the germline V gene are SGHNT and YYREEE (reference sequence). This CDR3 has 13 amino acids. With 5 bases removed from V and 1 base from J, the gap between germline ends came to 10 bases. The CDR3 coding sequence is TGTGCCAGCAGGCCGACTGGGTCCTACGAGCAGTACTTC. Translated: CASRPTGSYEQYF. The full variable domain, rest sourced from reference TRBV5-4 and TRBJ2-7, is ETGVTQSPTHLIKTRGQQVTLRCSSQSGHNTVSWYQQALGQGPQFIFQYYREEENGRGNFPPRFSGLQFPNYSSELNVNALELDDSALYLCASRPTGSYEQYFGPGTRLTVT.

This chain joins TRBV5-1 and TRBJ2-7; weak D call: TRBD2 (6 bases). The CDR3 is made up of 13 amino acids. CDR1 and CDR2 (germline): SGHRS, YFSETQ. The V end was cut by 2 bases, the J end by 3 bases, with 9 bases between. CDR3 sequence reads: CASSFWGDYEQYF. The CDR3 nucleotides read TGCGCCAGCAGCTTTTGGGGGGACTACGAGCAGTACTTC.

V gene TRBV7-9 combines with J gene TRBJ1-4; D gene ambiguous. The CDR3 has 14 residues. Trimming took 3 bases from V and 8 from J, leaving 13 bases between them. Germline V gives CDR1 SEHNR, CDR2 FQNEAQ (reference sequence). For the CDR3, the DNA is TGTGCCAGCAGCTTTAGTCTGCGTGGGGAAAAACTGTTTTTT. As protein: CASSFSLRGEKLFF.

The rearrangement links TRBV6-5 to TRBJ2-7; a possible D gene is TRBD1 (6 bases). Germline V gives CDR1 MNHEY, CDR2 SVGAGI. The V gene lost 3 bases and the J gene lost 4 bases, with 19 bases spanning the gap. The CDR3 runs 16 residues. Here the CDR3 reads CASSYTAKGRGYEQYF. For the CDR3, the DNA is TGTGCCAGCAGTTATACGGCGAAGGGCAGGGGATACGAGCAGTACTTC.

This chain joins TRBV4-2 and TRBJ2-7, with 14 bases lining up with TRBD2. Germline loops: CDR1 LGHNA, CDR2 YNFKEQ. The CDR3 loop spans 16 amino acids. J was trimmed by 1 base and V by 4 bases; bases with no gene match: 3. Here the CDR3 DNA reads TGTGCCAGCAGCCTAGGGACTAGCGGGGGTTCCTACGAGCAGTACTTC. Its protein is CASSLGTSGGSYEQYF.

This sequence joins TRBV18 and TRBJ1-2; 7 bases fit TRBD1. Germline loops: CDR1 KGHSH, CDR2 LQKENI. Trimming removed 6 bases from V and 3 bases from J; junction bases left unmatched: 10. The CDR3 runs 15 residues. CDR3 residues: CASSSTSTGDYGYTF. CDR3 nucleotide sequence: TGTGCCAGCTCGTCAACCTCAACAGGGGACTATGGCTACACCTTC.

This clone was counted a single time. The CDR3 is CASSLVPAGVETQYF. Written as DNA, the CDR3 is TGTGCCAGCAGCTTAGTTCCAGCGGGGGTAGAGACCCAGTACTTC. The J gene is TRBJ2-5, the V gene TRBV7-8; 8 bases fit TRBD2. V was pared by 1 base and J by 4 bases, with 5 bases of the junction left unmatched. CDR3 length: 15 amino acids. Germline V gene lookup returns CDR1 SGHVS and CDR2 FQNEAQ. The full variable domain, its missing parts supplied by reference TRBV7-8 and TRBJ2-5, is GAGVSQSPRYKVAKRGQDVALRCDPISGHVSLFWYQQALGQGPEFLTYFQNEAQLDKSGLPSDRFFAERPEGSVSTLKIQRTQQEDSAVYLCASSLVPAGVETQYFGPGTRLLVL.